These T cell receptor beta chains were read from a single sample in a study of molecular identifiers for immune sequencing clone quantification. TCRdb independently ran MiXCR on the PCR reads; one entry per CDR3 protein. This sample has about 320,000 distinct CDR3 sequences, with 24% found just once. Input material: naive CD8+ T cells from blood, with Jurkat cell RNA spiked in. The receptors were gathered from a human donor in good health. Some libraries in this study had Jurkat cell RNA spiked in. Each CDR3 is given with its conserved first and last residue. Each record gives: V gene, J gene, D gene, clone size, CDR3 DNA, CDR3 protein. The D gene is left open where the match is weak. Not every row has a clone size; where given, it reads once, few, many or a size class.

TRBV5-5	TRBJ2-7	TRBD1	-	TGTGCCAGCAGCTTGGGACAGGGGAGAACCTACGAGCAGTACTTC	CASSLGQGRTYEQYF
TRBV6-6	TRBJ2-1	TRBD2	few	TGTGCCAGCAGTCACGGGACTAGCGGGTGGAATGAGCAGTTCTTC	CASSHGTSGWNEQFF
TRBV19	TRBJ2-3	-	-	TGTGCCAGTAGTATTTACGAGAGGGTTCCAGATACGCAGTATTTT	CASSIYERVPDTQYF
TRBV19	TRBJ2-7	TRBD1	many	TGTGCCAGTAGCTCCGGGACAGGGGACTACGAGCAGTACTTC	CASSSGTGDYEQYF
TRBV6-5	TRBJ2-3	-	many	TGTGCCAGCAGTTACACGGTGGATAGCACAGATACGCAGTATTTT	CASSYTVDSTDTQYF
TRBV27	TRBJ1-1	-	-	TGTGCCAGCAGTTTAAGTGGACACCCGAACACTGAAGCTTTCTTT	CASSLSGHPNTEAFF
TRBV6-5	TRBJ2-7	TRBD2	many	TGTGCCAGCAGAGCTACCCGGGACTACTCTCTCGAGCAGTACTTC	CASRATRDYSLEQYF
TRBV12-3/TRBV12-4	TRBJ2-1	TRBD2	few	TGTGCCAGCAGTTCCCTCGTAGCGGGTAGAGCCTACAATGAGCAGTTCTTC	CASSSLVAGRAYNEQFF
TRBV28	TRBJ1-1	TRBD1	few	TGTGCCAGCAGGCCCCTGGGACAGCCTAACACTGAAGCTTTCTTT	CASRPLGQPNTEAFF
TRBV19	TRBJ2-3	-	-	TGTGCCAGTAGTATAGAAGGGATAAGCACAGATACGCAGTATTTT	CASSIEGISTDTQYF
TRBV6-1	TRBJ2-3	TRBD2	-	TGTGCCAGCAGTGAATTTACAGGGACTAGCACAGGTACGCAGTATTTT	CASSEFTGTSTGTQYF